The next 13 T cell receptor beta chains were all read from a single sample in a study of T cells after yellow fever vaccination. Each CDR3 protein is one row after TCRdb ran MiXCR on the 5' RACE reads. The sample lists fewer than 350,000 distinct CDR3 sequences, more than 3% seen once, with around 24% in the top ten. The source was PBMCs, collected on the day of the yellow fever booster vaccination. These receptors all stem from a man younger than 35 who received the YFV17D yellow fever vaccine.

The genes are TRBV20-1 and TRBJ1-1; TRBD1 is a possible D gene (5 bases). Germline V gene data show CDR1 as DFQATT and CDR2 as SNEGSKA (reference sequence). This CDR3 region has 14 residues. V lost 3 bases and J 4 bases, leaving 15 bases between the germline ends. The CDR3 spells CSASPRVEGTEAFF. The CDR3 nucleotides read TGCAGTGCTAGTCCCAGGGTCGAGGGCACTGAAGCTTTCTTT.

This chain connects TRBV6-5 to TRBJ2-5; D ambiguous. CDR1 and CDR2 (germline): MNHEY, SVGAGI. Trimming took 0 bases from V and 1 from J, leaving 9 bases between them. The length of the CDR3 is 15 residues. The DNA for the CDR3 is TGTGCCAGCAGTTACTCGAATAGGCCCCAAGAGACCCAGTACTTC. Its protein is CASSYSNRPQETQYF.

The chain couples TRBV7-2 to TRBJ1-6; 10 bases line up with TRBD1. Germline V lookup: CDR1 SGHTA, CDR2 FQGNSA. The CDR3 is 16 amino acids. J gave up 10 bases and V 1 base, and 7 bases lay outside the gene matches. The CDR3 nucleotides are TGTGCCAGCAGCTTAGTTCGGGACAGGGGAGGATCACCCCTCCACTTT. Translation gives CASSLVRDRGGSPLHF. The full variable domain, rest sourced from reference TRBV7-2 and TRBJ1-6, is GAGVSQSPSNKVTEKGKDVELRCDPISGHTALYWYRQSLGQGLEFLIYFQGNSAPDKSGLPSDRFSAERTGGSVSTLTIQRTQQEDSAVYLCASSLVRDRGGSPLHFGNGTRLTVT.

This clonotype was found many times. This chain joins TRBV11-2 and TRBJ2-3; TRBD1 might be the D (7 bases). V was pared by 8 bases and J by 1 base, with 22 bases between. CDR3 length equals 17 residues. The germline gives CDR1 SGHAT, CDR2 FQNNGV. The CDR3: CASGLFRGVAGTDTQYF. As DNA, the CDR3 is TGTGCCAGCGGCCTATTCAGGGGGGTAGCTGGCACAGATACGCAGTATTTT.

The sample holds a few counts of this clonotype. J is TRBJ1-1 and V is TRBV19, with a tentative D call TRBD1 (5 bases). Germline lookup yields CDR1 LNHDA and CDR2 SQIVND (reference sequence). CDR3 length equals 17 residues. The V gene lost 6 bases and the J gene lost 2 bases, with 22 bases spanning the gap. The CDR3 here is CASRTTRAQGVNTEAFF. CDR3 bases: TGTGCCAGTAGGACAACCAGGGCCCAAGGGGTAAACACTGAAGCTTTCTTT.

V and J are TRBV7-2 and TRBJ1-2, with D possibly being TRBD1 (5 bases). Per germline, CDR1 SGHTA and CDR2 FQGNSA. V was cut by 5 bases and J by 5 bases, with 9 bases left in between. The CDR3 contains 12 residues. The CDR3 reads CASSLRVYGYTF. In nucleotides, the CDR3 is TGTGCCAGCAGCCTCAGGGTTTATGGCTACACCTTC.

This clonotype was detected ten times or more. The chain is built from TRBV10-3 and TRBJ2-1, with 10 bases lining up with TRBD2. From germline, CDR1 is ENHRY and CDR2 SYGVKD. With V trimmed by 6 bases and J by 1 base, 3 bases remained unmatched. The CDR3 length is 15 residues. CDR3 loop: CAIRGGLASYNEQFF. DNA for the CDR3: TGTGCCATCAGGGGGGGACTAGCGTCCTACAATGAGCAGTTCTTC.

The J gene is TRBJ2-7, the V gene TRBV4-1; a possible D gene is TRBD1 (6 bases). V shed 1 base and J shed 4 bases, with 17 bases lying between them. Germline V gene lookup returns CDR1 MGHRA and CDR2 YSYEKL. This CDR3 has 16 amino acids. The CDR3 sequence is CASSQGGTLDGYEQYF. The CDR3 nucleotides are TGCGCCAGCAGCCAAGGGGGGACACTAGATGGTTACGAGCAGTACTTC.

This chain joins TRBV3-1 and TRBJ2-1, with a possible D match to TRBD1 (5 bases). Deletions cut 1 base from V and 8 bases from J, with 18 bases between. The CDR3 runs 16 residues. Per the germline V gene, CDR1 is LGHDT and CDR2 is YNNKEL (reference sequence). The CDR3 loop is CASSQGPGREADEQFF. In DNA, the CDR3 is TGTGCCAGCAGCCAAGGACCAGGCAGGGAAGCTGATGAGCAGTTCTTC.

This clonotype was picked up a small number of times. The chain joins TRBV5-4 to TRBJ2-5; D remains ambiguous. The V gene lost 4 bases and the J gene lost 1 base, with 8 bases spanning the gap. Germline-derived CDR1 and CDR2 are SGHNT and YYREEE (reference sequence). This CDR3 has 13 residues. CDR3 region: CASSTPLQETQYF. The CDR3 DNA sequence: TGTGCCAGCAGCACCCCCCTCCAAGAGACCCAGTACTTC.

This clonotype was counted many times. V is TRBV12-3 or TRBV12-4 and J is TRBJ1-3; D gene uncertain. The CDR3 spans 14 residues. V was pared by 6 bases and J by 4 bases, with 13 bases between. Written as DNA, the CDR3 is TGTGCCAGCAGCCATTCCCGCAGCGGAAACACCATATATTTT. Its translation: CASSHSRSGNTIYF.

This clonotype was detected many times. This chain connects TRBV9 to TRBJ2-5; the D gene is possibly TRBD1 (6 bases). The CDR3 length is 15 residues. The V gene's germline CDR1 is SGDLS and CDR2 YYNGEE. Trimming left V 0 bases short and J 1 base short, with 10 bases between. The CDR3: CASSVGGGAQETQYF. The CDR3 nucleotides are TGTGCCAGCAGCGTAGGTGGGGGCGCCCAAGAGACCCAGTACTTC.

This chain connects TRBV12-3 or TRBV12-4 to TRBJ1-5, with TRBD1 matching over 10 bases. The CDR3 runs to 15 residues. V shed 5 bases and J 7 bases; nucleotides not matched to a gene: 8. CDR3 region: CASSPIGTGVQPQHF. The CDR3, as DNA: TGTGCCAGCAGTCCAATCGGGACAGGGGTGCAGCCCCAGCATTTT.